Listed below are T cell receptor beta chains from one sample, sequenced in a study of T-cell reconstitution after alpha-beta-depleted transplantation in children. TCRdb used MiXCR to reprocess the PCR reads, holding one entry per CDR3 protein. The sample lists about 540,000 distinct CDR3 sequences, 15% to 20% occurring once. This material consisted of PBMCs from the stem cell graft donor, taken from the stem cell graft. These TCRs come from a human donor who donated a stem cell graft to a child with acute lymphoblastic leukemia. Both conserved end residues are trimmed from each CDR3. A D gene is named only where the DNA matches it firmly.

D gene	CDR3 length	V gene	J gene	CDR3 protein
TRBD1	12	TRBV7-9	TRBJ2-7	ASSSPGQGGEQY
-	13	TRBV25-1	TRBJ1-1	ASSEGGKRGNEAF
TRBD1	13	TRBV5-5	TRBJ1-5	ASSLGAGGMQPQH
TRBD2	13	TRBV27	TRBJ2-1	ASSLVASGSNEQF
-	14	TRBV4-1	TRBJ1-5	ASSQALLVGNQPQH
-	11	TRBV11-2	TRBJ1-1	ASSLWMNTEAF
-	12	TRBV29-1	TRBJ2-2	SVDLGLLTGELF
-	13	TRBV2	TRBJ2-2	ASSESRVGAGELF
TRBD2	14	TRBV9	TRBJ2-2	ASSVGTSENTGELF
-	13	TRBV27	TRBJ2-2	ASSLGPGSTGELF
-	14	TRBV7-2	TRBJ1-1	ASSLVGWERSTEAF
TRBD2	13	TRBV27	TRBJ2-1	ASSMRSGIYNEQF
TRBD1	13	TRBV2	TRBJ1-2	ASREDRGAGYGYT
TRBD1	13	TRBV28	TRBJ1-4	ASSLPGTGYEKLF
TRBD1	13	TRBV7-2	TRBJ1-6	ASSSLQGRKSPLH
TRBD1	13	TRBV25-1	TRBJ2-2	ASKKRAGGTGELF
TRBD1	13	TRBV6-5	TRBJ1-1	ASSYAGQGATEAF
-	11	TRBV20-1	TRBJ2-7	SARARLPYEQY
-	12	TRBV20-1	TRBJ1-2	SARVGFSSYGYT
-	10	TRBV29-1	TRBJ1-1	SPRAVNTEAF
TRBD2	15	TRBV4-2	TRBJ2-7	ASSQVTSAKGGYEQY
-	9	TRBV29-1	TRBJ1-1	SVDRVGEAF
-	11	TRBV29-1	TRBJ1-1	SVAKGAFTEAF
-	16	TRBV11-2	TRBJ2-3	ASSLDRALAGGTDTQY
-	9	TRBV27	TRBJ2-7	ASGDGFEQY
-	15	TRBV5-6	TRBJ1-1	ASSFGGYVRGNTEAF
-	16	TRBV5-1	TRBJ1-3	ASSLNINREFSGNTIY
-	11	TRBV9	TRBJ2-1	ASSAPLSNEQF
-	12	TRBV7-9	TRBJ2-7	ASSPVAGLHEQY
-	11	TRBV20-1	TRBJ2-3	SASMGITDTQY
-	12	TRBV5-1	TRBJ1-2	ASSLDGETYGYT
TRBD1	12	TRBV7-9	TRBJ1-1	ASSLGTGDTEAF
TRBD2	17	TRBV27	TRBJ2-7	ASSLRYGTSGLLGDEQY
TRBD1	13	TRBV5-1	TRBJ2-7	ASSLEGALAYEQY
-	12	TRBV11-2	TRBJ2-1	ASSSPRGNNEQF
-	11	TRBV9	TRBJ2-1	ASSASGGDEQF
-	13	TRBV7-9	TRBJ2-1	ASSSATSSYNEQF
-	10	TRBV2	TRBJ1-2	ASRGTRYGYT
TRBD2	12	TRBV20-1	TRBJ2-7	SASTSGTAYEQY
-	12	TRBV5-6	TRBJ1-1	ASSWRDTDPEAF